This record covers a single TCR beta chain. Antigen unknown. Assay: immunoSEQ multiplex PCR; the TCRdb copy retains only in-frame clones and omits some. The sample records about 160,000 clones, about 88% being singletons. This specimen comes from a study of lymphopenia after photon versus proton radiotherapy. The CDR3 has 14 amino acids. Per germline, CDR1 SGHRS and CDR2 YFSETQ. Germline trimming cut 4 bases from V and 3 bases from J; bases unmatched to any gene: 5. General study findings and limits: After lymphocyte nadir, photon-treated repertoires showed oligoclonal expansion, especially CD8+ Temra.

The rearrangement uses TRBV5-1 and TRBJ1-2, with 8 positions matching TRBD1. The sequence came from a man aged 45-65 years with gastric cancer. The sequenced sample was peripheral blood, obtained from a patient treated with photon-based radiotherapy. In DNA form, the CDR3 reads TGCGCCAGCAGCGCATTGACAGGGGACTATGGCTACACCTTC. Its translation: CASSALTGDYGYTF.